This T cell receptor beta chain came from a study of T cells in Graves' hyperthyroidism and ophthalmopathy. V lost 3 bases and J lost 3; bases outside the gene matches: 19. The germline gives CDR1 GTSNPN, CDR2 SVGIG (reference sequence). CDR3 length equals 19 residues. TCR beta CDR3 regions were amplified from RNA transcripts. With the HTBI primer set, the TCR CDR3 went through a first round of RT-PCR. TCRdb reprocessed the multiplex PCR reads via MiXCR and lists one record per CDR3 protein. Of about 700,000 distinct CDR3 sequences in the sample, about 14% were seen once. Whole-study results and caveats: The model forecast ophthalmopathy, anticipating it by a median about 7 months before onset.

This clonotype was counted only a few times. Its antigen is still unknown. Any patient presenting with uncontrolled infection, other autoimmune disease, pregnancy or lactation was left out. The material sequenced was blood. The receptor comes from a woman aged 18-29 years with Graves' hyperthyroidism. The chain uses TRBV30 and TRBJ2-1; TRBD2 matches 8 bases. CDR3 region: CAWSPPEREHTSNYNEQFF. As DNA, the CDR3 is TGTGCCTGGAGCCCCCCCGAGCGGGAGCATACAAGTAACTACAATGAGCAGTTCTTC.